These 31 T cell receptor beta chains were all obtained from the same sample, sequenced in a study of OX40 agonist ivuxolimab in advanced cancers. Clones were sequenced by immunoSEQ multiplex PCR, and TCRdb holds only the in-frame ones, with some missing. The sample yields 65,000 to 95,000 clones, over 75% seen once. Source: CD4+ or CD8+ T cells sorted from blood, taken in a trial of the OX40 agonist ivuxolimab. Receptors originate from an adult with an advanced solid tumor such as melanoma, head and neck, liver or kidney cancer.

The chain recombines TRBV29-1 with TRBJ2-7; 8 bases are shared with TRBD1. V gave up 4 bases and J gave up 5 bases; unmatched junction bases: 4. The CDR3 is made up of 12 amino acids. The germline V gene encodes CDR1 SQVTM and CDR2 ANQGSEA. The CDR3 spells CSVGQGANEQYF. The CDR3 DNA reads TGCAGCGTTGGGCAGGGGGCAAACGAGCAGTACTTC.

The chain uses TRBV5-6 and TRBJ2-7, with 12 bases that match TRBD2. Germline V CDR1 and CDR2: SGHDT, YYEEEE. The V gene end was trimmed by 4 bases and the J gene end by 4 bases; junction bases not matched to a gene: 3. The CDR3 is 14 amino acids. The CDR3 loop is CASSGGLAGYEQYF. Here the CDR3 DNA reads TGTGCCAGCAGCGGGGGACTAGCGGGTTACGAGCAGTACTTC.

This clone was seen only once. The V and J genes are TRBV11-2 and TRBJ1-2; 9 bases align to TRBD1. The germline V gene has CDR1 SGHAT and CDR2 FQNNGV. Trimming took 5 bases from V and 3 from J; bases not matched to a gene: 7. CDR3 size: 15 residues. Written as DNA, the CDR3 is TGTGCCAGCAGCCCCGGGACAGGGTGGGACTATGGCTACACCTTC. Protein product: CASSPGTGWDYGYTF.

The CDR3 nucleotides are TGTGCCAGCAGCTTAGAAACAAGCTCCTACGAGCAGTACTTC. Protein sequence: CASSLETSSYEQYF. V is TRBV11-2 and J is TRBJ2-7; no clear D gene. V lost 0 bases and J 0 bases, leaving 6 bases between the germline ends. The CDR3 has 14 amino acids. Looked up from germline, CDR1 is SGHAT and CDR2 is FQNNGV. The full variable domain, in which reference TRBV11-2 and TRBJ2-7 provide the parts outside the CDR3, is EAGVAQSPRYKIIEKRQSVAFWCNPISGHATLYWYQQILGQGPKLLIQFQNNGVVDDSQLPKDRFSAERLKGVDSTLKIQPAKLEDSAVYLCASSLETSSYEQYFGPGTRLTVT.

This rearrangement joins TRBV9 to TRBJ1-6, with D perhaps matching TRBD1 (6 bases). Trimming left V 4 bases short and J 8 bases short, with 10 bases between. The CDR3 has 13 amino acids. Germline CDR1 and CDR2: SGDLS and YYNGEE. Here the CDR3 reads CASSWGGDSPLHF. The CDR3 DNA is TGTGCCAGCAGCTGGGGGGGCGATTCACCCCTCCACTTT.

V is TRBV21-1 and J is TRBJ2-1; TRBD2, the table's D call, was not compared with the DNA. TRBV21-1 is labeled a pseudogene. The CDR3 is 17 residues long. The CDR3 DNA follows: TGTGCCAGCAGCAAATGGGGTAGCGGGGGTAGGAGGAATGAGCAGTTCTTC. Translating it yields CASSKWGSGGRRNEQFF.

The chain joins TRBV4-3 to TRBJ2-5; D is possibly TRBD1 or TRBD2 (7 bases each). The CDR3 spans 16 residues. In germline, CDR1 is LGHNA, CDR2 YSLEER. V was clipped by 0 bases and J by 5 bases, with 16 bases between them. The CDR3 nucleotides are TGCGCCAGCAGCCAAGAGACAGGGAGGGTTGGGGAGACCCAGTACTTC. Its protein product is CASSQETGRVGETQYF.

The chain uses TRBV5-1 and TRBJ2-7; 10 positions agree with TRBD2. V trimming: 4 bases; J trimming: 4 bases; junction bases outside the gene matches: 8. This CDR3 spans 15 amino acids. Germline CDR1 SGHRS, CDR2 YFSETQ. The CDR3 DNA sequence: TGCGCCAGCAGCCAACAAGCGGGAGGGCCATACGAGCAGTACTTC. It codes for CASSQQAGGPYEQYF.

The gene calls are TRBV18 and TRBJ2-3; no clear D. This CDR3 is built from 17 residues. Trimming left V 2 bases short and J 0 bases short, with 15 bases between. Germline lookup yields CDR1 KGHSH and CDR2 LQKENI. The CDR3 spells CASSPDIGFVSTDTQYF. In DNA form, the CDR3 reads TGTGCCAGCTCACCAGATATAGGATTTGTCAGCACAGATACGCAGTATTTT.

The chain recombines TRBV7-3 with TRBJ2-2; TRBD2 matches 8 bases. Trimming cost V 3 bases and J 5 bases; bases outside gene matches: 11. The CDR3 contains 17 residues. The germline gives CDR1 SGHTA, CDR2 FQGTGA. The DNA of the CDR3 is TGTGCCAGCAGCTTTAACGCAGCGGGAGTAGGGACCGGGGAGCTGTTTTTT. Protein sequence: CASSFNAAGVGTGELFF.

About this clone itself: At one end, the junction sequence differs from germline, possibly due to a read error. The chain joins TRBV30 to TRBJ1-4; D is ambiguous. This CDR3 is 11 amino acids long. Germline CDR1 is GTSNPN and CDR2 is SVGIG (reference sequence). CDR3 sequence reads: CAVGSNEKLFF. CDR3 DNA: TGTGCTGTAGGGTCTAACGAAAAACTGTTTTTT.

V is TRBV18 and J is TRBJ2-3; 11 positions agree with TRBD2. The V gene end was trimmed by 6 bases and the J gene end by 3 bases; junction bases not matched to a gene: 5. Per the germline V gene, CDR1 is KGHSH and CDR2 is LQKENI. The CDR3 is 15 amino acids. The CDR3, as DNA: TGTGCCAGCTCCCTTCGGACTAGCGGGACAGATACGCAGTATTTT. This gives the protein CASSLRTSGTDTQYF.

The CDR3, as DNA: TGCGCCAGCAGCTTGTACGGGGGGGCGAACACCGGGGAGCTGTTTTTT. The encoded protein is CASSLYGGANTGELFF. The chain recombines TRBV5-1 with TRBJ2-2, with 8 positions matching TRBD2. This CDR3 is 16 amino acids long. J gave up 0 bases and V 1 base, and 2 bases lay outside the gene matches. CDR1 and CDR2 from the germline V gene are SGHRS and YFSETQ.

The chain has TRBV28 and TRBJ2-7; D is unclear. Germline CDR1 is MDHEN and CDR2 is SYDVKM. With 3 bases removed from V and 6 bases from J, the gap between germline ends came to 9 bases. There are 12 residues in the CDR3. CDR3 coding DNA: TGTGCCAGCAGTTTGGCTATAGGCGAGCAGTACTTC. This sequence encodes CASSLAIGEQYF.

DNA of the CDR3: TGCAGCGTAAAAAGGGGTGGCGGGATGTCCTACGAGCAGTACTTC. Amino acid sequence: CSVKRGGGMSYEQYF. The chain has TRBV29-1 and TRBJ2-7, with D perhaps matching TRBD2 (6 bases). Germline V CDR1 and CDR2: SQVTM, ANQGSEA. V shed 6 bases and J shed 1 base, with 19 bases lying between them. The CDR3 is 15 residues long.

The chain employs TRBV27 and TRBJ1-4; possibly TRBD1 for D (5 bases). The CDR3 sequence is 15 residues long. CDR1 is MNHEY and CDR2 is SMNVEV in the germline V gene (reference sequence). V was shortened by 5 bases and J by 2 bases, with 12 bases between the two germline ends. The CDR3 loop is CASSPRGVTNEKLFF. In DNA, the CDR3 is TGTGCCAGCAGTCCCCGGGGGGTTACTAATGAAAAACTGTTTTTT. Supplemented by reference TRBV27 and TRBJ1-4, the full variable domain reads EAQVTQNPRYLITVTGKKLTVTCSQNMNHEYMSWYRQDPGLGLRQIYYSMNVEVTDKGDVPEGYKVSRKEKRNFPLILESPSPNQTSLYFCASSPRGVTNEKLFFGSGTQLSVL.

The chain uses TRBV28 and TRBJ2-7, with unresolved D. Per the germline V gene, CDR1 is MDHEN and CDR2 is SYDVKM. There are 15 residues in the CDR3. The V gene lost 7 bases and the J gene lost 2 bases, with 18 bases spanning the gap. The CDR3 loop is CASTHLGQRTYEQYF. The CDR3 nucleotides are TGTGCCAGCACCCACCTCGGGCAGAGAACCTACGAGCAGTACTTC.

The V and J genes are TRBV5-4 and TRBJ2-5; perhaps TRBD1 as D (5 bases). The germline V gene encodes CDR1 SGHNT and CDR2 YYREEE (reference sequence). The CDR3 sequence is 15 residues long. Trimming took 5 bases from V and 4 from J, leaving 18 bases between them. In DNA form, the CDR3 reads TGTGCCAGCAGAAACTCAGGGCGAGACGGAGAGACCCAGTACTTC. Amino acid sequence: CASRNSGRDGETQYF.

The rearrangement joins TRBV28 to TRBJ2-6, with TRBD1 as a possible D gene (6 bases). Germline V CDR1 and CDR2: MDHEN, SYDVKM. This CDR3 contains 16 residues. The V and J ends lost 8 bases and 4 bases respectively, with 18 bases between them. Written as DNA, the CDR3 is TGTGCCAGCCTAAGCAGGGGATCATCAGGGGCCAACGTCCTGACTTTC. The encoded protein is CASLSRGSSGANVLTF. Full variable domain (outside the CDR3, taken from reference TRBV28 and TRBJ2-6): DVKVTQSSRYLVKRTGEKVFLECVQDMDHENMFWYRQDPGLGLRLIYFSYDVKMKEKGDIPEGYSVSREKKERFSLILESASTNQTSMYLCASLSRGSSGANVLTFGAGSRLTVL.

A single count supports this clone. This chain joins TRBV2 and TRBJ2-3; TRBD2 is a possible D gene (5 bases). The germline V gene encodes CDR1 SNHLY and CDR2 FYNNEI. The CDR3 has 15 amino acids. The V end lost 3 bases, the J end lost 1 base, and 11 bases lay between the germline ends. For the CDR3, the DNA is TGTGCCAGCAGTGAGTTAGCGTCAGGCACAGATACGCAGTATTTT. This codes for CASSELASGTDTQYF.

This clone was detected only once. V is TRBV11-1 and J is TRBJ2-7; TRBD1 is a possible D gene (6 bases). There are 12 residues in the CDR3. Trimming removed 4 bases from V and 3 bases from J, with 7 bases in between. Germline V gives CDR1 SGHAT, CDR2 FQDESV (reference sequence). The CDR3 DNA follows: TGTGCCAGCAGCTCGGACAGCTACGAGCAGTACTTC. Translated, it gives CASSSDSYEQYF.

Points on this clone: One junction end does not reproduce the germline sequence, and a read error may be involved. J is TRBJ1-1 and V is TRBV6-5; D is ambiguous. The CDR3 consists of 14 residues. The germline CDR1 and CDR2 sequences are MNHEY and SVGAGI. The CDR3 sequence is CASSYNRGRAFPLF. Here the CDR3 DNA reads TGTGCCAGCAGTTATAACCGAGGGCGGGCTTTCCCCCTCTTT.

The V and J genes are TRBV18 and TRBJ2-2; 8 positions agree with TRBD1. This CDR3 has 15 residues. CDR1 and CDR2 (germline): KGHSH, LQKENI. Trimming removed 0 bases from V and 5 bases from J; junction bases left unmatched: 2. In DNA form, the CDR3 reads TGTGCCAGCTCACCACCGGGACAGGCAACCGGGGAGCTGTTTTTT. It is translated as CASSPPGQATGELFF.

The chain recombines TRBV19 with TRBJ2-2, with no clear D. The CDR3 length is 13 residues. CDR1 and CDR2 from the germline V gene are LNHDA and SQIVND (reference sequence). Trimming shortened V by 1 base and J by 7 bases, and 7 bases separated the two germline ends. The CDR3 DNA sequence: TGTGCCAGTAGTATAGGGCGGTTCGGGGAGCTGTTTTTT. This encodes CASSIGRFGELFF.

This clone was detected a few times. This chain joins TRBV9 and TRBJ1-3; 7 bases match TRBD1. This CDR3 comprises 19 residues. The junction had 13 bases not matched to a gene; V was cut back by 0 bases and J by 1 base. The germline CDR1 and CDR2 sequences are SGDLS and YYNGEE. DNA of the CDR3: TGTGCCAGCAGCGTAGATTTAGGCGGTCCGGGACAGTCTGGAAACACCATATATTTT. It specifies CASSVDLGGPGQSGNTIYF. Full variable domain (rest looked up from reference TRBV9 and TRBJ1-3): DSGVTQTPKHLITATGQRVTLRCSPRSGDLSVYWYQQSLDQGLQFLIQYYNGEERAKGNILERFSAQQFPDLHSELNLSSLELGDSALYFCASSVDLGGPGQSGNTIYFGEGSWLTVV.

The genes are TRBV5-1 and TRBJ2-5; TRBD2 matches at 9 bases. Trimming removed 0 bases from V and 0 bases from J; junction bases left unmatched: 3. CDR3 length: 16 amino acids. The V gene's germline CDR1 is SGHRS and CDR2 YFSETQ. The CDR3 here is CASSLDVAGDQETQYF. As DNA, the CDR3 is TGCGCCAGCAGCTTGGATGTAGCGGGGGACCAAGAGACCCAGTACTTC.

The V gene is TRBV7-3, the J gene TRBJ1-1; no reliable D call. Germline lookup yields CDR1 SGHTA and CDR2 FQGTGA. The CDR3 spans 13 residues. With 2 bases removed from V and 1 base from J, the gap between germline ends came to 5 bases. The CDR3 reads CASSLDPNTEAFF. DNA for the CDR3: TGTGCCAGCAGCTTAGACCCGAACACTGAAGCTTTCTTT.

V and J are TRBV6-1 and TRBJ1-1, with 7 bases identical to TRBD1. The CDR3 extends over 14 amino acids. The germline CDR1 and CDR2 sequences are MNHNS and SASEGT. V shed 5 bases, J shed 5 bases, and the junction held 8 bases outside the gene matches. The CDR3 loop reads CASSPRGLGTEAFF. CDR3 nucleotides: TGTGCCAGCAGTCCAAGGGGGCTGGGGACTGAAGCTTTCTTT.

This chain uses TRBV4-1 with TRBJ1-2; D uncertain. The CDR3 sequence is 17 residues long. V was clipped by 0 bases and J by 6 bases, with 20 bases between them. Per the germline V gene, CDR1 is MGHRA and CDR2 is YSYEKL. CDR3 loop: CASSQEAGRQGPDGYTF. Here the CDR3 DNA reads TGCGCCAGCAGCCAAGAGGCAGGCAGGCAAGGCCCGGATGGCTACACCTTC.

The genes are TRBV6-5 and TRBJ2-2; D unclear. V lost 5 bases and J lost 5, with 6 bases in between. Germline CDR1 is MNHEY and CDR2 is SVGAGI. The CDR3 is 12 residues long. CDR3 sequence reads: CASSTRTGELFF. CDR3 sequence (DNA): TGTGCCAGCAGTACTCGGACCGGGGAGCTGTTTTTT.

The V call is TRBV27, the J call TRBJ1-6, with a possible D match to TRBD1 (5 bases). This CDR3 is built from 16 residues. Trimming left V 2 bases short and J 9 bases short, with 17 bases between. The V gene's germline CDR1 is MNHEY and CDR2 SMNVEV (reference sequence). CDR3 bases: TGTGCCAGCAGTTTACTTCCCGCAGGGAGAGGTTCACCCCTCCACTTT. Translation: CASSLLPAGRGSPLHF.